The 3 T cell receptor beta chains reported below all come from one sample, sequenced in a study of beta chain features in type 1 diabetes. As every portion of the isolated RNA was reverse transcribed, the sequencing read expressed TCRB transcripts. Sequenced by immunoSEQ multiplex PCR; TCRdb stores in-frame clones only, minus some. The table shows a few hundred thousand clones, with 25% to 35% occurring only once. Material: central memory CD4+ T cells from blood. The receptor set was obtained from a man in his thirties or forties in good health.

Only a few counts were recorded for this clone. This sequence joins TRBV19 and TRBJ2-1, with 8 positions matching TRBD2. Per the germline V gene, CDR1 is LNHDA and CDR2 is SQIVND (reference sequence). The CDR3 covers 16 residues. V shed 6 bases, J shed 9 bases, and the junction held 16 bases outside the gene matches. CDR3 in amino acids: CASSSQGSSGRREQFF. CDR3 DNA sequence: TGTGCCAGTAGCTCCCAGGGGTCCAGCGGGAGACGTGAGCAGTTCTTC.

The chain is built from TRBV28 and TRBJ2-7, with 9 positions matching TRBD1. Trimming cost V 5 bases and J 2 bases; bases outside gene matches: 10. Germline loops: CDR1 MDHEN, CDR2 SYDVKM. The CDR3 has 16 residues. The CDR3 region is CASSGAPGQGTYEQYF. The CDR3 coding sequence is TGTGCCAGCAGTGGAGCTCCGGGACAGGGAACCTACGAGCAGTACTTC. Full variable domain (remainder filled in from reference TRBV28 and TRBJ2-7): DVKVTQSSRYLVKRTGEKVFLECVQDMDHENMFWYRQDPGLGLRLIYFSYDVKMKEKGDIPEGYSVSREKKERFSLILESASTNQTSMYLCASSGAPGQGTYEQYFGPGTRLTVT.

There are a few counts of this clone. The chain has TRBV11-2 and TRBJ2-7; possibly TRBD1 for D (6 bases). This CDR3 comprises 13 residues. The ends were cut back, 4 bases at V and 3 bases at J, with 10 bases in the middle. Germline V CDR1 and CDR2: SGHAT, FQNNGV. CDR3 sequence reads: CASSSDRFYEQYF. In nucleotides, the CDR3 is TGTGCCAGCAGCTCCGACAGGTTCTACGAGCAGTACTTC.